This TCR beta chain was sequenced in a study of shared clonotypes between healthy human individuals. Notes on the study in general: Clonotype sharing across several donors was observed for around 4.8% of naive CD4 clonotypes.

Naive CD8 cells lacked CD45RO and underwent positive selection for CCR7, leaving out terminally differentiated effector memory CD45RA+ cells. The CDR3 has 14 residues. Germline-derived CDR1 and CDR2 are SGHRS and YFSETQ. Trimming cost V 3 bases and J 7 bases; bases outside gene matches: 6. Turning to this clone: What it recognizes is unknown. Other DNA sequences in the same sample also yield this CDR3.

Measured with immunoSEQ multiplex PCR; TCRdb has only the in-frame clones, and not every one. The table includes about 2 million clones, 85% to 95% detected once. This clonotype was obtained from a man aged 18 to 30 in good health. Sample: naive CD8+ T cells sorted from blood. J is TRBJ1-4 and V is TRBV5-1; 7 bases are a match to TRBD1. The CDR3 spells CASSSTGDSEKLFF. For the CDR3, the DNA is TGCGCCAGCAGCTCGACCGGGGACAGTGAAAAACTGTTTTTT.